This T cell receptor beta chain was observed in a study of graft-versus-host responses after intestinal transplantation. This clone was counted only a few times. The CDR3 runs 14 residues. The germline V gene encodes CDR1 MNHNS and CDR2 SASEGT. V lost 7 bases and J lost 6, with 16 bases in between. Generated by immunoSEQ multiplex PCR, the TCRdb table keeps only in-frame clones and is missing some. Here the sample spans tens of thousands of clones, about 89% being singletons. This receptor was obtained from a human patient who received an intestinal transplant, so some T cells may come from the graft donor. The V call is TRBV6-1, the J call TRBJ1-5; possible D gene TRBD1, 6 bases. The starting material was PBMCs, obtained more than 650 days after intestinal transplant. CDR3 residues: CASTLRGEAQPQHF. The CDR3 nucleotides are TGTGCCAGCACCCTTAGGGGGGAGGCTCAGCCCCAGCATTTT.